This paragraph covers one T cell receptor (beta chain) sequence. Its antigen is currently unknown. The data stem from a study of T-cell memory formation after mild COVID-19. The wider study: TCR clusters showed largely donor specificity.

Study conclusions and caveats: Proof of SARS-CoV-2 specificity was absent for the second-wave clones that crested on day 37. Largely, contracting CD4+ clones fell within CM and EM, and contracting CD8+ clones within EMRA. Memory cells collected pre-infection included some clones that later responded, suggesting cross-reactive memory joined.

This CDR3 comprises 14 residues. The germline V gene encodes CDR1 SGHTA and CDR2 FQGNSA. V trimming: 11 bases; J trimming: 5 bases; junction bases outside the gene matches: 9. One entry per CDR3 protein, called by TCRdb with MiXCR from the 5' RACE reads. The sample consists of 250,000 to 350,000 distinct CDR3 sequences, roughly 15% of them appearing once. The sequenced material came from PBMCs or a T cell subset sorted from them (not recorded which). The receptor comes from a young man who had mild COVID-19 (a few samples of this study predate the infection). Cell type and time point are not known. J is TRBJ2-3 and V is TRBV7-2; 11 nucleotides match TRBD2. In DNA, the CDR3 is TGTGCCGCCCTCTCACTAGCGGGGGAAGATACGCAGTATTTT. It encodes CAALSLAGEDTQYF.